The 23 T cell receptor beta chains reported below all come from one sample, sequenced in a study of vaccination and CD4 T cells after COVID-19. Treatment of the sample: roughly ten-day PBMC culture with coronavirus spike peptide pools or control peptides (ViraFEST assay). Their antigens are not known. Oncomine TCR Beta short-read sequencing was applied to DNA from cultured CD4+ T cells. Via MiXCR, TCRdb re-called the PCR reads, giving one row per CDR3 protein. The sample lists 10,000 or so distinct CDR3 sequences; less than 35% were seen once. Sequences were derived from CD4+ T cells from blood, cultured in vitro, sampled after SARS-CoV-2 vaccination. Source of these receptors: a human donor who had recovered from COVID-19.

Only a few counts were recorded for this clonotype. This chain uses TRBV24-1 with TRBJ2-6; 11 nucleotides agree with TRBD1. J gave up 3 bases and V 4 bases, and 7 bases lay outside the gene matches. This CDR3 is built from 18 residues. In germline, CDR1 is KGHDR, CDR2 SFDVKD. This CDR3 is CATSDPGQGAFGANVLTF. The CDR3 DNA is TGTGCCACCAGTGACCCCGGACAGGGGGCGTTTGGGGCCAACGTCCTGACTTTC.

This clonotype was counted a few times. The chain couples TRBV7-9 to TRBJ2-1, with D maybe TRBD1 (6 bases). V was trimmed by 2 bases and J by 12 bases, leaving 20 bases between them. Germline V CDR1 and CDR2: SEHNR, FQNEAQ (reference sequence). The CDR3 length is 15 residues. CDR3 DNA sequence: TGTGCCAGCAGCTTAAACGCCCAAAACAGGGTTGGGCAGTTCTTC. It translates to CASSLNAQNRVGQFF. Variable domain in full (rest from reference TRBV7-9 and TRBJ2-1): DTGVSQNPRHKITKRGQNVTFRCDPISEHNRLYWYRQTLGQGPEFLTYFQNEAQLEKSRLLSDRFSAERPKGSFSTLEIQRTEQGDSAMYLCASSLNAQNRVGQFFGPGTRLTVL.

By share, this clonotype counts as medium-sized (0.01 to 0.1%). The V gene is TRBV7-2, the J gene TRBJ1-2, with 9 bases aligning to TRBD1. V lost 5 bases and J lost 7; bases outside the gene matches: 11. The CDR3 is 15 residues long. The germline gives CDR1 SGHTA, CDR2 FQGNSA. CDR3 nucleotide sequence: TGTGCCAGCAGCCCCGGGACAGGGTTGAGGGGTGGCTACACCTTC. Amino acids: CASSPGTGLRGGYTF.

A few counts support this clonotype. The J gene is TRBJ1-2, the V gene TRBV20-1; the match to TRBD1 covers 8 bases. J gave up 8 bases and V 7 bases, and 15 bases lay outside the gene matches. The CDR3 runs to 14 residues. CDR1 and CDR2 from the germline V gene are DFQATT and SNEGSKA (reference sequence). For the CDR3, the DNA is TGCAGTGGGCTGTCTGATAGGACAGGGTGGGGCTACACCTTC. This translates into CSGLSDRTGWGYTF.

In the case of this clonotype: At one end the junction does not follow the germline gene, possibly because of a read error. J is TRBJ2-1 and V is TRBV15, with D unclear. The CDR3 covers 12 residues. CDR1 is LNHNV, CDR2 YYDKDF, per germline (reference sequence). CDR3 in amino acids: CATSRDLSLRSF. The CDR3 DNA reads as TGTGCCACCAGCAGAGATTTAAGTCTTCGGTCCTTC.

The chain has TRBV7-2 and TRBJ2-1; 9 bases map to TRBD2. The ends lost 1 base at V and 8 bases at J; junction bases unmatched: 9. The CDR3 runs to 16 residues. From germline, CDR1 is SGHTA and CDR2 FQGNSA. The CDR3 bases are TGTGCCAGCAGCTTAGTTTTTGCGGGAGGGCCCCATGAGCAGTTCTTC. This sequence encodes CASSLVFAGGPHEQFF.

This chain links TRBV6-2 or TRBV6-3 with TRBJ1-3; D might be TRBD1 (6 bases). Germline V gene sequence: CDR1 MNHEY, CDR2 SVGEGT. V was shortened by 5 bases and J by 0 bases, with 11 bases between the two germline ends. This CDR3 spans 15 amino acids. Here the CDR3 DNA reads TGTGCCAGCAGTCCAACAGGGCGCTCTGGAAACACCATATATTTT. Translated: CASSPTGRSGNTIYF.

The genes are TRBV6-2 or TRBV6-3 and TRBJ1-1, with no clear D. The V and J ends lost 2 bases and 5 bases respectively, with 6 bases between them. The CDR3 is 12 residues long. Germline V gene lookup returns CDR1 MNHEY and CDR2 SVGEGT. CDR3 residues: CASSYGRTEAFF. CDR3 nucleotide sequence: TGTGCCAGCAGTTACGGGCGAACTGAAGCTTTCTTT.

CDR3 in DNA: TGTGCCAGCAGTGGGGATATGGCAGAGACCCAGTACTTC. Translated: CASSGDMAETQYF. This rearrangement joins TRBV6-4 to TRBJ2-5; D gene uncertain. The germline CDR1 and CDR2 sequences are MRHNA and SNTAGT. This CDR3 has 13 residues. Between the trimmed V and J ends, which lost 4 bases and 4 bases, there was a span of 10 bases.

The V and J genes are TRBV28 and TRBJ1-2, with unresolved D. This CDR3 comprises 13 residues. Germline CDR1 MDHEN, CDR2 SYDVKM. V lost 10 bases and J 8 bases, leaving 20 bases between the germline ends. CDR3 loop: CATTTALTKGYTF. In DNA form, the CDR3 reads TGTGCCACAACAACGGCGCTAACGAAGGGCTACACCTTC.

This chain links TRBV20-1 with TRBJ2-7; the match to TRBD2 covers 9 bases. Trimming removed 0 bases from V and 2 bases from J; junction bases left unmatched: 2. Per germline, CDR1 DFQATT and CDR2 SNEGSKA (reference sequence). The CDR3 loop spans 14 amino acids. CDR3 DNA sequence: TGCAGTGCTAGAGACGCGGGAGGGCCCTACGAGCAGTACTTC. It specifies CSARDAGGPYEQYF.

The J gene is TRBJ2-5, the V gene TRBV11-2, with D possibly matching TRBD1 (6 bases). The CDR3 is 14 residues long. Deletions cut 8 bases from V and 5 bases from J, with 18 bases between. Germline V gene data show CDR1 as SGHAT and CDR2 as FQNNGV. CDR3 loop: CASSLQGGRETQYF. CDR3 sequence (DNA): TGTGCCAGCTCGCTACAGGGCGGACGGGAGACCCAGTACTTC.

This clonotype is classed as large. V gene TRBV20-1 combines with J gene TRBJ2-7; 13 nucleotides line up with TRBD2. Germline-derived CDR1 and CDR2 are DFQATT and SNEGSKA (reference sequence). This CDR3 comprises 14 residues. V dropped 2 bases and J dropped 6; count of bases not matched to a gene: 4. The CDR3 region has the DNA TGCAGTGCTAGAAACCGACTAGCGGGAGGCGAGCAGTACTTC. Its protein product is CSARNRLAGGEQYF.

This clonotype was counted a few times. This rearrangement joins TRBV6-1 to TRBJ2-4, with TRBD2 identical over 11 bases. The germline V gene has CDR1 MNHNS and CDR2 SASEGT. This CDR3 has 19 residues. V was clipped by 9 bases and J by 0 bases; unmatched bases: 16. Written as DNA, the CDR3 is TGTGCCAGGCCTACCCCTGGGACTAGCGGAAGCTTAGCCAAAAACATTCAGTACTTC. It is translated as CARPTPGTSGSLAKNIQYF.

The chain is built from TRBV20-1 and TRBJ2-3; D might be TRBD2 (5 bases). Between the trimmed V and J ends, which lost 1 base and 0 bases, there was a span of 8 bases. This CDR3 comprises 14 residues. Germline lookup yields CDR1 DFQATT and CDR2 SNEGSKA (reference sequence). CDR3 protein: CSARGGSSTDTQYF. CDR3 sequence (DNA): TGCAGTGCTAGAGGCGGGTCTAGCACAGATACGCAGTATTTT.

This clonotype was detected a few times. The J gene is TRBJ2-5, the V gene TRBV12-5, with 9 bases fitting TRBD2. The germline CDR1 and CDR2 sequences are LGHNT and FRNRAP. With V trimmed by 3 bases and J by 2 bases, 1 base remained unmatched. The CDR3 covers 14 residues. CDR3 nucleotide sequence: TGTGCTAGTGGTTTTAGCGGGGGACAAGAGACCCAGTACTTC. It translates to CASGFSGGQETQYF.

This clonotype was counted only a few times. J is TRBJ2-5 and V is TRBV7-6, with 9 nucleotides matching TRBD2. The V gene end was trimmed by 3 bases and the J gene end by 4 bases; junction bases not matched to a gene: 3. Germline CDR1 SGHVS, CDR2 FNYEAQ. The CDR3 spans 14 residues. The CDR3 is CASSFAGGGETQYF. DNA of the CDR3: TGTGCCAGCAGCTTCGCGGGAGGGGGAGAGACCCAGTACTTC.

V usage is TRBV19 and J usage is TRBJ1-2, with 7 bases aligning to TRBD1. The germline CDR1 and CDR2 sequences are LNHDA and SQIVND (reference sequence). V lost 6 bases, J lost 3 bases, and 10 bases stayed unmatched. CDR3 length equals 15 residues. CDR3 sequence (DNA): TGTGCCAGTAGCATTCCGACAGGGAGGGACTATGGCTACACCTTC. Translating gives CASSIPTGRDYGYTF.

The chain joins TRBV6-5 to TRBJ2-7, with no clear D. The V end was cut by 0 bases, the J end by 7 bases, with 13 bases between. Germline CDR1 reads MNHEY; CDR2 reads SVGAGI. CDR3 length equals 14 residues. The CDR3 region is CASSYSTVLGEQYF. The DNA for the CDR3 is TGTGCCAGCAGTTACTCGACGGTTCTCGGGGAGCAGTACTTC.

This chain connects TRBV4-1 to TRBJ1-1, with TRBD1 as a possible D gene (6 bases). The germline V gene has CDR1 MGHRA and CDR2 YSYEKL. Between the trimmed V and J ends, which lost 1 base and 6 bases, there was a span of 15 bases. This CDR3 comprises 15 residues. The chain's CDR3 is CASSQVGRGWSEAFF. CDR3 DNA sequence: TGCGCCAGCAGCCAAGTCGGAAGGGGGTGGTCTGAAGCTTTCTTT.

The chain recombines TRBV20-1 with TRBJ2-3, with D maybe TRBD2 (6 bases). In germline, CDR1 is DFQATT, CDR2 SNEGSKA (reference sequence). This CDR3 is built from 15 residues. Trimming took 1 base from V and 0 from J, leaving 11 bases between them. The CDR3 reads CSARGPGTSTDTQYF. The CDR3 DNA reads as TGCAGTGCTAGAGGCCCCGGGACTAGCACAGATACGCAGTATTTT.

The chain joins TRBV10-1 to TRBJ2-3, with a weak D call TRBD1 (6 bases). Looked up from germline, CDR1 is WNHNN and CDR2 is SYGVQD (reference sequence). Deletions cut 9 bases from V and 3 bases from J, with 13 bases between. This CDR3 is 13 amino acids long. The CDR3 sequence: CARITGITDTQYF. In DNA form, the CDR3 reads TGCGCCAGGATCACAGGGATAACAGATACGCAGTATTTT.

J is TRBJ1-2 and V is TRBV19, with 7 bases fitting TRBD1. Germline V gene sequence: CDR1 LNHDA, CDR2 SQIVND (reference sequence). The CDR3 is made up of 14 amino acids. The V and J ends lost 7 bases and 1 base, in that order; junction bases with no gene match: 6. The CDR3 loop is CASTPGQINYGYTF. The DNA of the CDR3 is TGTGCCAGTACCCCGGGACAGATTAACTATGGCTACACCTTC.